The clone carrying this T cell receptor beta chain was seen at least ten times. What it binds is not known. This sample is part of a study of molecular identifiers for immune sequencing clone quantification. V was trimmed by 5 bases and J by 1 base, leaving 12 bases between them. Germline V gives CDR1 SEHNR, CDR2 FQNEAQ (reference sequence). This CDR3 is built from 14 residues. The authors sorted naive CD8 T cells as CD8+CD4-CCR7+CD45RA+. Study observations and caveats: Clones above 20 RNA copies held over 97% of effector molecules, under 1% in naive cells.

Previously described methods and listed TCR primers were employed for the bulk TCR libraries. One entry per CDR3 protein results from TCRdb running MiXCR on the PCR reads. The table shows tens of thousands of distinct CDR3 sequences, with 15% to 20% occurring only once. The sample consisted of naive CD8+ T cells from blood, with Jurkat cell RNA spiked in. Subset described: FACS-sorted CD8+CD4-CCR7+CD45RA+ naive T cells. This clonotype was obtained from a human donor in good health. Some libraries in this study had Jurkat cell RNA spiked in. V usage is TRBV7-9 and J usage is TRBJ2-7; D is unresolved. CDR3 protein: CASSQESRSYEQYF. The CDR3 DNA reads as TGTGCCAGCAGCCAGGAATCCCGTTCCTACGAGCAGTACTTC.